The 15 T cell receptor beta chains below come from one sample, sequenced in a study of metastatic and nonmetastatic thyroid tumors. MiXCR was used by TCRdb to re-call the PCR reads. The table includes around 20,000 clones, 15% to 20% detected once. All patients were untreated before thyroid surgery. The sample consisted of blood. The receptor set was obtained from a female donor with papillary thyroid cancer or a benign thyroid nodule (not recorded which). Some clones in this sample may be carry-over from other donors' samples.

Concerning this clone: A read error may account for a junction end that differs from germline. V gene TRBV12-3 or TRBV12-4 combines with J gene TRBJ1-1; tentatively, D is TRBD1 (5 bases). The CDR3 has 14 amino acids. CDR3 sequence (DNA): TGTGCCAGCAGTTTCGGCGGGGCGAACACTGAATCTTTCTTT. Translating gives CASSFGGANTESFF.

This clone has at least ten counts. The gene calls are TRBV30 and TRBJ2-7, with unresolved D. V was clipped by 4 bases and J by 3 bases, with 7 bases between them. This CDR3 has 11 residues. Germline assignment: CDR1 GTSNPN and CDR2 SVGIG (reference sequence). CDR3 DNA: TGTGCCTGGAATTTAGGCTACGAGCAGTACTTC. Residues: CAWNLGYEQYF.

This clone has at least ten counts. V usage is TRBV7-3 and J usage is TRBJ2-5; D remains ambiguous. V was shortened by 2 bases and J by 2 bases, with 6 bases between the two germline ends. CDR1 is SGHTA, CDR2 FQGTGA, per germline. CDR3 size: 13 residues. The CDR3 here is CASSLAHQETQYF. The CDR3 nucleotides read TGTGCCAGCAGCTTAGCTCATCAAGAGACCCAGTACTTC.

This chain connects TRBV11-3 to TRBJ1-2; 8 positions match TRBD1. This CDR3 contains 15 residues. Germline CDR1 and CDR2: SGHNT and YENEEA. V shed 0 bases and J 5 bases; nucleotides not matched to a gene: 5. CDR3 loop: CASSLEDREGYGYTF. CDR3 DNA sequence: TGTGCCAGCAGCTTAGAGGACAGGGAGGGATATGGCTACACCTTC.

This clone has ten or more counts. The same CDR3 also results from other DNA sequences found in this sample. V usage is TRBV20-1 and J usage is TRBJ1-1; possible D gene TRBD1, 6 bases. CDR1 and CDR2 from the germline V gene are DFQATT and SNEGSKA (reference sequence). This CDR3 is built from 15 residues. The germline V and J ends were trimmed by 4 bases and 4 bases, with 19 bases remaining between them. CDR3 region: CSAISSGGDVTEAFF. The CDR3 DNA reads as TGCAGTGCTATCTCCTCCGGGGGCGATGTCACTGAAGCTTTCTTT.

This clone counts as medium-sized. This chain links TRBV6-1 with TRBJ2-6; the match to TRBD1 covers 9 bases. Germline assignment: CDR1 MNHNS and CDR2 SASEGT. V was clipped by 3 bases and J by 5 bases; unmatched bases: 8. The CDR3 spans 17 residues. The CDR3 protein is CASSDLGQGNWANVLTF. The CDR3 DNA sequence: TGTGCCAGCAGTGACCTGGGACAGGGTAACTGGGCCAACGTCCTGACTTTC.

Many counts were recorded for this clone. This chain joins TRBV12-3 or TRBV12-4 and TRBJ2-3, with D unresolved. This CDR3 spans 12 amino acids. V was shortened by 5 bases and J by 5 bases, with 8 bases between the two germline ends. CDR3 sequence reads: CASSTSLDTQYF. CDR3 bases: TGTGCCAGCAGTACCTCATTAGATACGCAGTATTTT.

The rearrangement links TRBV14 to TRBJ2-3; 10 nucleotides align to TRBD2. V shed 5 bases and J 2 bases; nucleotides not matched to a gene: 13. Per germline, CDR1 SGHDN and CDR2 FVKESK. The CDR3 has 18 residues. Here the CDR3 reads CASSLVAGGVAHTDTQYF. In DNA form, the CDR3 reads TGTGCCAGCAGCTTAGTAGCGGGGGGCGTAGCCCACACAGATACGCAGTATTTT.

This clone has ten or more counts. The rearrangement links TRBV12-5 to TRBJ1-2, with 7 bases lining up with TRBD1. Germline CDR1 LGHNT, CDR2 FRNRAP. With 0 bases clipped from V and 5 bases from J, the junction kept 3 bases outside the gene matches. The CDR3 is 14 residues long. The DNA for the CDR3 is TGTGCTAGTGGTTTGGTCCCAGGGGGTTATGGCTACACCTTC. Protein sequence: CASGLVPGGYGYTF.

The sample holds many counts of this clone. Other DNA sequences in the sample encode the same CDR3. V is TRBV20-1 and J is TRBJ2-2, with a possible D match to TRBD1 (6 bases). Germline-derived CDR1 and CDR2 are DFQATT and SNEGSKA (reference sequence). Trimming took 3 bases from V and 2 from J, leaving 13 bases between them. There are 15 residues in the CDR3. CDR3 in DNA: TGCAGTGCTAGGGGTGGGGGCCCTAACACCGGGGAGCTGTTTTTT. Translation gives CSARGGGPNTGELFF.

In this sample, this clone turned up many times. This chain connects TRBV5-1 to TRBJ2-1; perhaps TRBD2 as D (5 bases). The CDR3 is 15 residues long. V gave up 1 base and J gave up 0 bases, with 8 bases separating them. CDR1 and CDR2 from the germline V gene are SGHRS and YFSETQ. As DNA, the CDR3 is TGCGCCAGCAGCTTGTCAGGAGGCTCCTACAATGAGCAGTTCTTC. Protein sequence: CASSLSGGSYNEQFF.

This clone qualifies as medium-sized (0.01 to 0.1%). The J gene is TRBJ1-1, the V gene TRBV28, with a possible D match to TRBD1 (5 bases). The V end was cut by 4 bases, the J end by 4 bases, with 10 bases between. This CDR3 region has 13 residues. Germline CDR1 MDHEN, CDR2 SYDVKM. In DNA, the CDR3 is TGTGCCAGCAGTTCCCCACAGGTCACTGAAGCTTTCTTT. This codes for CASSSPQVTEAFF.

In this sample, this clone turned up many times. V and J are TRBV6-2 or TRBV6-3 and TRBJ2-5; D remains ambiguous. Trimming cost V 5 bases and J 7 bases, with 8 bases left between them. The CDR3 has 11 amino acids. Germline CDR1 and CDR2: MNHEY and SVGEGT. The CDR3 nucleotides read TGTGCCAGCAGTGAGATGGGGACCCAGTACTTC. Translation: CASSEMGTQYF.

This clone was seen ten or more times. The V gene is TRBV12-3 or TRBV12-4, the J gene TRBJ2-1; 8 bases map to TRBD2. The V gene end was trimmed by 6 bases and the J gene end by 4 bases; junction bases not matched to a gene: 8. This CDR3 contains 15 residues. The CDR3, as DNA: TGTGCCAGCAGCCTTCTCGGGGGGGGGTACAATGAGCAGTTCTTC. This codes for CASSLLGGGYNEQFF.

This clone was seen ten or more times. The genes are TRBV5-1 and TRBJ1-6; 9 nucleotides match TRBD1. Per the germline V gene, CDR1 is SGHRS and CDR2 is YFSETQ. This CDR3 has 15 residues. V dropped 2 bases and J dropped 8; count of bases not matched to a gene: 5. CDR3 sequence reads: CASSLTGGKDSPLHF. CDR3 DNA: TGCGCCAGCAGCTTAACAGGGGGCAAGGATTCACCCCTCCACTTT. Full variable domain (rest looked up from reference TRBV5-1 and TRBJ1-6): KAGVTQTPRYLIKTRGQQVTLSCSPISGHRSVSWYQQTPGQGLQFLFEYFSETQRNKGNFPGRFSGRQFSNSRSEMNVSTLELGDSALYLCASSLTGGKDSPLHFGNGTRLTVT.